These 22 T cell receptor beta chains were all obtained from the same sample, sequenced in a study of shared clonotypes between healthy human individuals. Produced via immunoSEQ multiplex PCR; TCRdb's table is partial and in-frame only. The sample shows around 700,000 clones, about two thirds of them seen only once. Sequenced: memory CD4+ T cells sorted from blood. Described subset: CD45RA-negative fraction. These receptors all come from a woman in her thirties in good health.

Regarding this clone: Other nucleotide sequences from this sample produce the same CDR3. The chain carries TRBV7-9 and TRBJ2-3; D not resolved. This CDR3 spans 13 amino acids. V was trimmed by 5 bases and J by 4 bases, leaving 10 bases between them. Germline V gene data show CDR1 as SEHNR and CDR2 as FQNEAQ (reference sequence). Here the CDR3 reads CASSPRGPDTQYF. The CDR3 DNA follows: TGTGCCAGCAGCCCCAGAGGTCCAGATACGCAGTATTTT.

CDR3 in amino acids: CASSGFLSEAFF. CDR3 DNA sequence: TGTGCCAGTAGTGGGTTTTTGAGTGAAGCTTTCTTT. The chain combines TRBV19 with TRBJ1-1; D unresolved. Germline values: CDR1 LNHDA, CDR2 SQIVND (reference sequence). V lost 5 bases to trimming and J lost 7 bases, with 11 bases between them. The CDR3 is 12 residues long.

The gene calls are TRBV5-1 and TRBJ2-2, with D possibly matching TRBD1 (5 bases). The V end was cut by 4 bases, the J end by 0 bases, with 10 bases between. The CDR3 is 15 amino acids. Germline CDR1 is SGHRS and CDR2 is YFSETQ. CDR3 DNA: TGCGCCAGCAGCCGTTGGACAACGAACACCGGGGAGCTGTTTTTT. It specifies CASSRWTTNTGELFF.

For this clone: A junction boundary mismatches the germline segment, possibly from a read error. The chain uses TRBV27 and TRBJ1-1; D gene unclear. Germline V gene sequence: CDR1 MNHEY, CDR2 SMNVEV (reference sequence). This CDR3 contains 14 residues. The CDR3 is CASNPSTRNAEAFF. The CDR3 region has the DNA TGTGCCAGCAACCCGTCCACACGGAACGCTGAAGCTTTCTTT.

This chain connects TRBV27 to TRBJ2-7; 10 bases are shared with TRBD1. The CDR3 covers 15 residues. The germline V gene has CDR1 MNHEY and CDR2 SMNVEV (reference sequence). V was pared by 6 bases and J by 2 bases, with 7 bases of the junction left unmatched. The CDR3 protein is CASRPRGQGTYEQYF. The CDR3 DNA reads TGTGCCAGCAGACCACGGGGACAGGGGACCTACGAGCAGTACTTC.

The V gene is TRBV5-1, the J gene TRBJ2-5, with TRBD1 matching over 8 bases. This CDR3 is built from 15 residues. V shed 0 bases, J shed 5 bases, and the junction held 6 bases outside the gene matches. CDR1 and CDR2 (germline): SGHRS, YFSETQ. CDR3 in amino acids: CASSLAGQASETQYF. DNA for the CDR3: TGCGCCAGCAGCTTGGCGGGACAGGCATCGGAGACCCAGTACTTC.

The rearrangement joins TRBV30 to TRBJ1-3, with unresolved D. Looked up from germline, CDR1 is GTSNPN and CDR2 is SVGIG (reference sequence). The CDR3 is 12 residues long. V shed 0 bases and J shed 9 bases, with 9 bases lying between them. In nucleotides, the CDR3 is TGTGCCTGGAGTGTACTGGCGGGCACCATATATTTT. It codes for CAWSVLAGTIYF. The entire variable domain, with the rest obtained from reference TRBV30 and TRBJ1-3, is as follows: SQTIHQWPATLVQPVGSPLSLECTVEGTSNPNLYWYRQAAGRGLQLLFYSVGIGQISSEVPQNLSASRPQDRQFILSSKKLLLSDSGFYLCAWSVLAGTIYFGEGSWLTVV.

The sample holds a few counts of this clone. The CDR3 coding sequence is TGTGCCAGCAGCTACCGAGGGGGACTAGCGAGCGAGCAGTACTTC. It codes for CASSYRGGLASEQYF. This chain connects TRBV11-2 to TRBJ2-7, with 10 bases aligning to TRBD2. V lost 4 bases and J lost 6; bases outside the gene matches: 9. This CDR3 region has 15 residues. Germline V gene lookup returns CDR1 SGHAT and CDR2 FQNNGV.

This rearrangement joins TRBV28 to TRBJ2-7, with 7 nucleotides matching TRBD2. Germline V lookup: CDR1 MDHEN, CDR2 SYDVKM. The V gene end was trimmed by 6 bases and the J gene end by 2 bases; junction bases not matched to a gene: 4. The CDR3 is 13 amino acids. The CDR3 spells CASRDSGPYEQYF. CDR3 bases: TGTGCCAGCAGGGATAGCGGGCCCTACGAGCAGTACTTC.

This clone was observed a handful of times. The chain employs TRBV28 and TRBJ2-7, with 16 bases lining up with TRBD2. CDR3 length: 20 residues. Unmatched junction bases numbered 10, after V lost 2 bases and J lost 0 bases. Looked up from germline, CDR1 is MDHEN and CDR2 is SYDVKM. CDR3 residues: CASSLPGTSGRATISYEQYF. CDR3 coding DNA: TGTGCCAGCAGTTTACCCGGGACTAGCGGGAGGGCCACTATCTCCTACGAGCAGTACTTC.

DNA of the CDR3: TGTGCCAGTAGTGTACAGGCCACGGGAACTGAAGCTTTCTTT. Residues: CASSVQATGTEAFF. The chain links TRBV19 to TRBJ1-1; TRBD1 is a possible D gene (5 bases). The V gene's germline CDR1 is LNHDA and CDR2 SQIVND (reference sequence). The CDR3 runs to 14 residues. Trimming left V 5 bases short and J 5 bases short, with 15 bases between.

The chain has TRBV6-5 and TRBJ1-5; TRBD1 might be the D (5 bases). The V end was cut by 6 bases, the J end by 4 bases, with 13 bases between. Germline V CDR1 and CDR2: MNHEY, SVGAGI. This CDR3 contains 14 residues. The CDR3 is CASRTGGLNQPQHF. The CDR3 nucleotides are TGTGCCAGCAGAACTGGGGGTTTGAATCAGCCCCAGCATTTT.

The chain is built from TRBV4-1 and TRBJ2-7, with TRBD1 matching over 8 bases. V lost 3 bases and J lost 4; bases outside the gene matches: 8. There are 15 residues in the CDR3. Germline CDR1 MGHRA, CDR2 YSYEKL. CDR3 in amino acids: CASSQLYQGAYEQYF. As DNA, the CDR3 is TGCGCCAGCAGCCAGTTGTATCAGGGGGCTTACGAGCAGTACTTC.

The chain joins TRBV28 to TRBJ1-2; D gene ambiguous. The ends were cut back, 7 bases at V and 6 bases at J, with 21 bases in the middle. Germline loops: CDR1 MDHEN, CDR2 SYDVKM. This CDR3 spans 15 amino acids. The CDR3 sequence: CASNDPGSGVDGYTF. Here the CDR3 DNA reads TGTGCCAGCAATGACCCGGGCTCAGGTGTGGATGGCTACACCTTC.

Here the CDR3 reads CASSPQGADGEAFF. CDR3 nucleotides: TGTGCCAGCTCACCACAGGGGGCGGATGGTGAAGCTTTCTTT. The V and J genes are TRBV18 and TRBJ1-1; 7 bases are a match to TRBD1. Looked up from germline, CDR1 is KGHSH and CDR2 is LQKENI. The V and J ends lost 1 base and 7 bases, in that order; junction bases with no gene match: 6. This CDR3 spans 14 amino acids.

This rearrangement joins TRBV13 to TRBJ2-3; D may be TRBD2 (5 bases). V was trimmed by 5 bases and J by 8 bases, leaving 17 bases between them. This CDR3 spans 14 amino acids. Germline V lookup: CDR1 PRHDT, CDR2 FYEKMQ (reference sequence). In DNA form, the CDR3 reads TGTGCCAGCAGCCCACGGACTGCTGGGGTTACGCAGTATTTT. This codes for CASSPRTAGVTQYF.

The rearrangement joins TRBV6-6 to TRBJ1-5; possible D gene TRBD1, 5 bases. The CDR3 spans 13 residues. V lost 8 bases, J lost 6 bases, and 14 bases lay in between. The germline V gene has CDR1 MNHNY and CDR2 SVGAGI (reference sequence). The chain's CDR3 is CASLGAVGQPQHF. The CDR3 DNA reads as TGTGCCAGCCTAGGGGCCGTAGGTCAGCCCCAGCATTTT.

This rearrangement joins TRBV6-1 to TRBJ1-5; TRBD1 aligns across 9 bases. The V gene's germline CDR1 is MNHNS and CDR2 SASEGT. There are 15 residues in the CDR3. V was clipped by 6 bases and J by 7 bases; unmatched bases: 10. CDR3 sequence reads: CASRVHRDRAQPQHF. CDR3 nucleotides: TGTGCCAGCAGAGTACACCGGGACAGGGCACAGCCCCAGCATTTT.

This clone has more than one count but fewer than ten. The J gene is TRBJ1-3, the V gene TRBV7-9; D uncertain. This CDR3 region has 16 residues. The germline V and J ends were trimmed by 2 bases and 0 bases, with 11 bases remaining between them. Germline V CDR1 and CDR2: SEHNR, FQNEAQ (reference sequence). The CDR3 bases are TGTGCCAGCAGCTTACCCGGACGGTTCTCTGGAAACACCATATATTTT. Translating it yields CASSLPGRFSGNTIYF.

The DNA for the CDR3 is TGTGCCACCCTTTCTAGCGCCTTTTCCCAGGACACCGGGGAGCTGTTTTTT. It specifies CATLSSAFSQDTGELFF. This rearrangement joins TRBV15 to TRBJ2-2; D is possibly TRBD2 (6 bases). Trimming stripped 8 bases from V and 3 bases from J, with 22 bases between. CDR3 length equals 17 residues. The germline CDR1 and CDR2 sequences are LNHNV and YYDKDF (reference sequence).

This sequence joins TRBV27 and TRBJ1-4; D remains ambiguous. The germline gives CDR1 MNHEY, CDR2 SMNVEV (reference sequence). Trimming took 5 bases from V and 3 from J, leaving 10 bases between them. This CDR3 region has 14 residues. The CDR3 is CASSIQQSNEKLFF. DNA for the CDR3: TGTGCCAGCAGTATCCAGCAGTCTAATGAAAAACTGTTTTTT.

J is TRBJ2-2 and V is TRBV29-1; D possibly corresponds to TRBD1 (6 bases). V dropped 5 bases and J dropped 0 bases, with 10 bases sitting between them. The CDR3 is made up of 14 amino acids. CDR1 is SQVTM and CDR2 is ANQGSEA in the germline V gene. DNA of the CDR3: TGCAGCGTTTTGGGGGCCACGAACACCGGGGAGCTGTTTTTT. Protein product: CSVLGATNTGELFF.